The 26 T cell receptor beta chains in this list originate from one sample, sequenced in a study of cytomegalovirus exposure and HLA in healthy donors. Primers included in the PCR were 60 Vbeta and 13 Jbeta primers. This table comes from immunoSEQ multiplex PCR, and its TCRdb copy is limited to in-frame clones, with some not included. The sample records 160,000 or so clones, 79% being singletons. Sequencing was carried out using PBMCs. The receptors come from a woman in her forties in good health and CMV-seronegative.

The rearrangement joins TRBV2 to TRBJ1-2, with 7 bases aligning to TRBD1. The CDR3 runs 15 residues. Germline CDR1 and CDR2: SNHLY and FYNNEI. J gave up 2 bases and V 7 bases, and 10 bases lay outside the gene matches. The CDR3 protein is CASNPNRGENYGYTF. DNA of the CDR3: TGTGCCAGCAATCCGAACAGGGGCGAGAACTATGGCTACACCTTC.

The genes are TRBV7-3 and TRBJ2-1; 10 bases fit TRBD2. Germline V gene sequence: CDR1 SGHTA, CDR2 FQGTGA. J gave up 9 bases and V 5 bases, and 13 bases lay outside the gene matches. The CDR3 has 16 residues. CDR3: CASSPEASGSISEQFF. CDR3 DNA: TGTGCCAGCAGCCCAGAGGCTAGCGGGAGTATTAGTGAGCAGTTCTTC. Full variable domain (remainder filled in from reference TRBV7-3 and TRBJ2-1): GAGVSQTPSNKVTEKGKYVELRCDPISGHTALYWYRQSLGQGPEFLIYFQGTGAADDSGLPNDRFFAVRPEGSVSTLKIQRTERGDSAVYLCASSPEASGSISEQFFGPGTRLTVL.

This chain links TRBV5-1 with TRBJ2-5, with TRBD1 as a possible D gene (6 bases). CDR3 length: 16 residues. CDR1 and CDR2 from the germline V gene are SGHRS and YFSETQ. V was trimmed by 6 bases and J by 0 bases, leaving 18 bases between them. The CDR3, as DNA: TGCGCCAGCACCATACAGGGTCTCTTAAACCAAGAGACCCAGTACTTC. Translated, it gives CASTIQGLLNQETQYF.

The table lists this clone with a count of one. The chain couples TRBV6-6 to TRBJ1-3; a possible D gene is TRBD1 (6 bases). Per germline, CDR1 MNHNY and CDR2 SVGAGI (reference sequence). The CDR3 loop spans 14 amino acids. Trimming took 5 bases from V and 5 from J, leaving 13 bases between them. CDR3 coding DNA: TGTGCCAGCAGTCTCGGGGGGGGGCGAAACACCATATATTTT. This gives the protein CASSLGGGRNTIYF.

CDR3 residues: CASSLKTGGEETQYF. In DNA, the CDR3 is TGTGCCAGCAGCTTGAAAACAGGAGGGGAGGAGACCCAGTACTTC. The V call is TRBV5-4, the J call TRBJ2-5; tentative D call: TRBD2 (6 bases). V was clipped by 1 base and J by 5 bases, with 15 bases between them. This CDR3 is 15 amino acids long. Per germline, CDR1 SGHNT and CDR2 YYREEE (reference sequence).

This rearrangement joins TRBV11-3 to TRBJ2-6, with 7 bases matching TRBD1. The junction had 3 bases not matched to a gene; V was cut back by 6 bases and J by 1 base. CDR1 SGHNT and CDR2 YENEEA come from the germline V gene. This CDR3 comprises 15 residues. CDR3 nucleotides: TGTGCCAGCAGTCCGACAGGGTCTGGGGCCAACGTCCTGACTTTC. Its protein product is CASSPTGSGANVLTF.

This sequence joins TRBV15 and TRBJ1-2; unclear D gene. V lost 1 base to trimming and J lost 4 bases, with 13 bases between them. This CDR3 has 15 amino acids. Germline V gene lookup returns CDR1 LNHNV and CDR2 YYDKDF (reference sequence). For the CDR3, the DNA is TGTGCCACCAGCAGAGCAGAAAGACTACTCTATGGCTACACCTTC. Translating it yields CATSRAERLLYGYTF.

This clone was observed once. The chain links TRBV5-1 to TRBJ1-1, with D unresolved. Germline loops: CDR1 SGHRS, CDR2 YFSETQ. This CDR3 has 15 amino acids. V shed 0 bases and J shed 0 bases, with 9 bases lying between them. CDR3 residues: CASSLAPGMNTEAFF. The DNA for the CDR3 is TGCGCCAGCAGCTTGGCCCCAGGCATGAACACTGAAGCTTTCTTT.

V gene TRBV6-5 combines with J gene TRBJ2-7; a possible D gene is TRBD2 (5 bases). V lost 2 bases and J 7 bases, leaving 18 bases between the germline ends. The CDR3 spans 15 residues. CDR1 and CDR2 (germline): MNHEY, SVGAGI. CDR3 DNA: TGTGCCAGCAGTTACGAGGGTGGGCAACCTGGGGAGCAGTACTTC. Its translation: CASSYEGGQPGEQYF.

V gene TRBV5-1 combines with J gene TRBJ2-2, with D unclear. The ends were cut back, 3 bases at V and 7 bases at J, with 4 bases in the middle. The CDR3 spans 11 residues. Germline CDR1 SGHRS, CDR2 YFSETQ. CDR3 amino acids: CASSSVGELFF. The CDR3 bases are TGCGCCAGCAGCTCGGTCGGGGAGCTGTTTTTT.

The chain combines TRBV14 with TRBJ2-1; TRBD2 matches 10 bases. This CDR3 has 14 amino acids. V lost 4 bases to trimming and J lost 9 bases; unmatched junction nucleotides: 6. The V gene's germline CDR1 is SGHDN and CDR2 FVKESK. This CDR3 reads CASSRFLAGVEQFF. In DNA form, the CDR3 reads TGTGCCAGCAGCCGTTTTCTAGCGGGGGTTGAGCAGTTCTTC.

V gene TRBV5-1 combines with J gene TRBJ2-7, with 11 bases lining up with TRBD2. Looked up from germline, CDR1 is SGHRS and CDR2 is YFSETQ. The CDR3 has 15 amino acids. V lost 1 base, J lost 4 bases, and 4 bases stayed unmatched. The CDR3 DNA follows: TGCGCCAGCAGCTTGACTAGCGGGGGCCGATACGAGCAGTACTTC. Translation: CASSLTSGGRYEQYF.

The CDR3, as DNA: TGTGCCAGCAGCACTGACGGGGGGGCCAATGAGCAGTTCTTC. It codes for CASSTDGGANEQFF. V gene TRBV7-9 combines with J gene TRBJ2-1; TRBD2 agrees at 8 bases. Looked up from germline, CDR1 is SEHNR and CDR2 is FQNEAQ (reference sequence). This CDR3 contains 14 residues. V shed 5 bases and J 6 bases; nucleotides not matched to a gene: 6.

The chain carries TRBV7-2 and TRBJ1-2; 9 bases map to TRBD1. J lost 3 bases, V lost 5 bases, and 4 bases had no gene match. CDR3 size: 14 residues. Germline-derived CDR1 and CDR2 are SGHTA and FQGNSA. The CDR3 region has the DNA TGTGCCAGCAGCGAACGGACAGGGGACTATGGCTACACCTTC. Protein product: CASSERTGDYGYTF.

CDR3 coding DNA: TGCGCCAGCAGTCGAACCCAAGACATACTCCCGCCGGACACTGAAGCTTTCTTT. This encodes CASSRTQDILPPDTEAFF. The chain is built from TRBV23-1 and TRBJ1-1; D remains unclear. TRBV23-1 is an open reading frame, and its role is uncertain. The CDR3 is 18 residues long. Between the trimmed V and J ends, which lost 4 bases and 3 bases, there was a span of 24 bases.

This CDR3 is CASSRRGATNEKLFF. The CDR3 DNA sequence: TGTGCCAGCAGCCGGCGGGGAGCAACTAATGAAAAACTGTTTTTT. This chain links TRBV14 with TRBJ1-4; D remains unclear. The CDR3 consists of 15 residues. V was shortened by 4 bases and J by 0 bases, with 9 bases between the two germline ends. CDR1 and CDR2 from the germline V gene are SGHDN and FVKESK. Using reference TRBV14 and TRBJ1-4 for the parts outside the CDR3, the full variable domain is EAGVTQFPSHSVIEKGQTVTLRCDPISGHDNLYWYRRVMGKEIKFLLHFVKESKQDESGMPNNRFLAERTGGTYSTLKVQPAELEDSGVYFCASSRRGATNEKLFFGSGTQLSVL.

The CDR3 coding sequence is TGTGCCAGCAGGTTCGGGACAGAAACCTACGAGCAGTACTTC. This sequence encodes CASRFGTETYEQYF. V gene TRBV6-1 combines with J gene TRBJ2-7, with TRBD1 matching over 7 bases. J was trimmed by 2 bases and V by 6 bases; bases with no gene match: 7. From germline, CDR1 is MNHNS and CDR2 SASEGT. The CDR3 is 14 amino acids.

The chain couples TRBV19 to TRBJ1-6; the match to TRBD1 covers 8 bases. This CDR3 comprises 13 residues. The ends lost 5 bases at V and 8 bases at J; junction bases unmatched: 2. Germline V lookup: CDR1 LNHDA, CDR2 SQIVND (reference sequence). The CDR3, as DNA: TGTGCCAGTAGTGGGACAGGAGATTCACCCCTCCACTTT. Translating it yields CASSGTGDSPLHF.

This clone appeared a few times. The chain links TRBV10-3 to TRBJ1-5; D is possibly TRBD1 (5 bases). Germline assignment: CDR1 ENHRY and CDR2 SYGVKD. The CDR3 runs 13 residues. Trimming stripped 7 bases from V and 4 bases from J, with 11 bases between. This CDR3 reads CAINQGLNQPQHF. For the CDR3, the DNA is TGTGCCATCAATCAGGGTCTAAATCAGCCCCAGCATTTT.

The V call is TRBV7-8, the J call TRBJ2-7; 11 nucleotides match TRBD2. V shed 5 bases, J shed 3 bases, and the junction held 12 bases outside the gene matches. The CDR3 spans 17 residues. The germline CDR1 and CDR2 sequences are SGHVS and FQNEAQ. The CDR3 loop reads CASSPAPGTSGLYEQYF. CDR3 DNA sequence: TGTGCCAGCAGCCCCGCACCCGGGACTAGCGGACTCTACGAGCAGTACTTC.

With respect to this clone: The sample has other DNA sequences that encode this CDR3 too. The genes are TRBV4-3 and TRBJ2-3, with TRBD2 matching over 7 bases. V gave up 0 bases and J gave up 6 bases; unmatched junction bases: 6. CDR3 length equals 15 residues. Germline V gene sequence: CDR1 LGHNA, CDR2 YSLEER. The CDR3 nucleotides read TGCGCCAGCAGCCAAGATGGGAGGGCTCGCGATACGCAGTATTTT. It yields the protein CASSQDGRARDTQYF.

This chain links TRBV10-3 with TRBJ2-7, with 9 positions matching TRBD1. CDR1 and CDR2 from the germline V gene are ENHRY and SYGVKD. The V segment lost 0 bases and the J segment 2 bases; nucleotides outside the gene matches: 2. The CDR3 length is 15 residues. The CDR3 sequence: CAISESGTGPYEQYF. The CDR3 DNA reads TGTGCCATCAGTGAGTCTGGGACAGGGCCCTACGAGCAGTACTTC.

This clone was detected a few times. The chain joins TRBV19 to TRBJ2-7; a weak D match, TRBD1 (6 bases). V was cut by 3 bases and J by 2 bases, with 14 bases left in between. The germline gives CDR1 LNHDA, CDR2 SQIVND (reference sequence). This CDR3 contains 15 residues. In DNA form, the CDR3 reads TGTGCCAGTAGTATGGGCAGGGGTACCACCTACGAGCAGTACTTC. It encodes CASSMGRGTTYEQYF.

Only a few counts were recorded for this clone. The rearrangement links TRBV2 to TRBJ1-5, with D unresolved. V gave up 7 bases and J gave up 5 bases, with 9 bases separating them. CDR1 and CDR2 from the germline V gene are SNHLY and FYNNEI. This CDR3 spans 12 amino acids. Written as DNA, the CDR3 is TGTGCCAGCACCGGGAGGGATCAGCCCCAGCATTTT. Its protein product is CASTGRDQPQHF.

This clone turned up a few times. The chain has TRBV2 and TRBJ1-5, with D possibly TRBD1 on 6 matching bases. Germline CDR1 SNHLY, CDR2 FYNNEI. V was cut by 7 bases and J by 0 bases, with 13 bases left in between. This CDR3 has 15 residues. The DNA of the CDR3 is TGTGCCAGCACCCTACAACAGGGTAGCAATCAGCCCCAGCATTTT. Encoded protein: CASTLQQGSNQPQHF.

Notes on this clone: At one end, the junction sequence differs from germline, possibly due to a read error. The rearrangement links TRBV7-7 to TRBJ1-1, with D possibly being TRBD1 (6 bases). The CDR3 runs to 13 residues. Looked up from germline, CDR1 is SSHAT and CDR2 is FNYEAQ (reference sequence). The CDR3 nucleotides read TGTGCTAGCAGCTTAGAGAGGGGGACTGAAGCTTTCTTT. Translation gives CASSLERGTEAFF.